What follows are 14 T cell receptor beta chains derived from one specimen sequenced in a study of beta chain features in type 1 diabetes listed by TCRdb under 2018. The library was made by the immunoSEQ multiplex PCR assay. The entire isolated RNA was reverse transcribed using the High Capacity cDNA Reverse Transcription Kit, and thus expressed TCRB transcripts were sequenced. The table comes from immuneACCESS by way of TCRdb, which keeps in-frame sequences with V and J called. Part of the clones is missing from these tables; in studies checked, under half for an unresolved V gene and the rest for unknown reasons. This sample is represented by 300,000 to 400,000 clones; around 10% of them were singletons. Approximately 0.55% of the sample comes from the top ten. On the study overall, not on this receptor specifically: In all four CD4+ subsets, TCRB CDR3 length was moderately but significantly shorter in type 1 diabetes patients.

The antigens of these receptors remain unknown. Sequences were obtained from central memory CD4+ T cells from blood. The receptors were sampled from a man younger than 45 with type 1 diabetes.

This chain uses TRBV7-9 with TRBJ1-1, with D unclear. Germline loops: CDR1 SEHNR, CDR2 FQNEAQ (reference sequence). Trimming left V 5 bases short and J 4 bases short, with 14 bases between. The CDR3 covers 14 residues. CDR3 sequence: CASSPATWTTEAFF. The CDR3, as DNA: TGTGCCAGCAGCCCGGCGACGTGGACCACTGAAGCTTTCTTT.

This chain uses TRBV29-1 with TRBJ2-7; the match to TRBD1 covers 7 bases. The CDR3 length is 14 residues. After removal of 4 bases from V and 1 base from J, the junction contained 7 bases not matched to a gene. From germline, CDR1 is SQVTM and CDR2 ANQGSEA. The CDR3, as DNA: TGCAGCGTTGCTCCGGACAGGCCTTCCTACGAGCAGTACTTC. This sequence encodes CSVAPDRPSYEQYF.

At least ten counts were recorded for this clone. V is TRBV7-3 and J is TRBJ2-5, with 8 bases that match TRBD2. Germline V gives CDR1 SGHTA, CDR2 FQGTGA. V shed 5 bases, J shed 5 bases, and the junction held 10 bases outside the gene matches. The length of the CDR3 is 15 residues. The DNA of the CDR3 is TGTGCCAGCAGCATCTCGGGAGGGCCGGGGGAGACCCAGTACTTC. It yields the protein CASSISGGPGETQYF.

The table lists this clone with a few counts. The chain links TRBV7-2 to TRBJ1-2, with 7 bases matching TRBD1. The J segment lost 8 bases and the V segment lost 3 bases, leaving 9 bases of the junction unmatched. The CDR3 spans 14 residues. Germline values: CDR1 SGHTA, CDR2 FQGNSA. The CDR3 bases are TGTGCCAGCAGCTTGTGGGGACAGACTAGGGGCTACACCTTC. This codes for CASSLWGQTRGYTF.

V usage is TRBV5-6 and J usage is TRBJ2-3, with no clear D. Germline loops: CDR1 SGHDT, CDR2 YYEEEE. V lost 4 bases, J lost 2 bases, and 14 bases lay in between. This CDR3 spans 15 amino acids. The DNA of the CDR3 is TGTGCCAGCAGCCCCTTCTACGGGTTCACAGATACGCAGTATTTT. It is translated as CASSPFYGFTDTQYF. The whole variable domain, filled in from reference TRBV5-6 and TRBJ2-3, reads DAGVTQSPTHLIKTRGQQVTLRCSPKSGHDTVSWYQQALGQGPQFIFQYYEEEERQRGNFPDRFSGHQFPNYSSELNVNALLLGDSALYLCASSPFYGFTDTQYFGPGTRLTVL.

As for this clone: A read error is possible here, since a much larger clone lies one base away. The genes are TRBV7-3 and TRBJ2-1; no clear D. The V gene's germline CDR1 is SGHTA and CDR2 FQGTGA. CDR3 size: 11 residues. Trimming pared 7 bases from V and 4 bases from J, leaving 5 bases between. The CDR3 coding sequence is TGTGCCAGCACTCCTTACAATGAGCAGTTCTTC. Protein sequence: CASTPYNEQFF.

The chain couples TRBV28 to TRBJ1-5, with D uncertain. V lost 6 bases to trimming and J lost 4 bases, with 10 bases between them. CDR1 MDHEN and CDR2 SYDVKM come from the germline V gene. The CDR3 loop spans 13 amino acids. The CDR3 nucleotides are TGTGCCAGCAGCATTTTTGGGAATCAGCCCCAGCATTTT. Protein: CASSIFGNQPQHF.

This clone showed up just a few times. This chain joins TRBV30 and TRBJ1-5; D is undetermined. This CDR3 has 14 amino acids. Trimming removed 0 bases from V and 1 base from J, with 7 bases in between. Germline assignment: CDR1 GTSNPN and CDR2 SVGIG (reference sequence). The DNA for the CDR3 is TGTGCCTGGAGTGTACGGGGAAGCAATCAGCCCCAGCATTTT. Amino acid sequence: CAWSVRGSNQPQHF.

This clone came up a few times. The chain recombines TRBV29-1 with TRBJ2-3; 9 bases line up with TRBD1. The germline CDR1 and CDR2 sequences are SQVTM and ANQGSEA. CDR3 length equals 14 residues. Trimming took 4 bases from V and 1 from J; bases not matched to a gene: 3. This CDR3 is CSVGRDRGTDTQYF. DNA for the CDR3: TGCAGCGTTGGCCGGGACAGGGGCACAGATACGCAGTATTTT.

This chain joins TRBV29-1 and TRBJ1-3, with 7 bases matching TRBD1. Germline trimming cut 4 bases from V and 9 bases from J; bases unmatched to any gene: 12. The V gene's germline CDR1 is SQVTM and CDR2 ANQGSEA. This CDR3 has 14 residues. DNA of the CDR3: TGCAGCGTTGGGACGACAGGGAGGGTTAGCACCATATATTTT. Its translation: CSVGTTGRVSTIYF.

The CDR3: CASRGTGGETQYF. The CDR3 nucleotides are TGTGCCAGCAGGGGTACTGGAGGGGAGACCCAGTACTTC. The chain recombines TRBV9 with TRBJ2-5; TRBD2 is a possible D gene (6 bases). V dropped 5 bases and J dropped 5 bases, with 13 bases sitting between them. There are 13 residues in the CDR3. CDR1 and CDR2 from the germline V gene are SGDLS and YYNGEE.

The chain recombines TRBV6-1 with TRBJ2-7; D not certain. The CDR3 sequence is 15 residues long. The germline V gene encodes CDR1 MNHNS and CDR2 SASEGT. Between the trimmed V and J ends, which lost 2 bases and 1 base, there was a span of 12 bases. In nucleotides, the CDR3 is TGTGCCAGCAGTGAAAGGTTTCTGGAGTCCTACGAGCAGTACTTC. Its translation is CASSERFLESYEQYF.

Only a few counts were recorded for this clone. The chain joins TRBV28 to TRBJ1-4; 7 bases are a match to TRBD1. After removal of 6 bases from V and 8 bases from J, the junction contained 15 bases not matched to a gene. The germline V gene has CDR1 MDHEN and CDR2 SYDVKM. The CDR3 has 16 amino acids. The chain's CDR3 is CASRDIQGLRVEKLFF. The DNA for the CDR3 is TGTGCCAGCAGGGATATACAGGGGTTACGGGTAGAAAAACTGTTTTTT.

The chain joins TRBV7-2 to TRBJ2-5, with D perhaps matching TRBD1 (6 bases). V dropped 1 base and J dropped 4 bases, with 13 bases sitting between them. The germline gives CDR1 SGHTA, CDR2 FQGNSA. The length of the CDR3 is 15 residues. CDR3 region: CASSLEGVGGETQYF. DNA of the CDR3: TGTGCCAGCAGCTTAGAGGGTGTAGGGGGAGAGACCCAGTACTTC.